The sequence of this T cell receptor (beta chain) was determined in a study of T cell responses to AZD1222 COVID-19 vaccine. Study-wide results and limits: All repertoire sampling was performed exclusively after the peak T cell response. Mostly white British, mostly female donors; authors suggested clonal diversity may be underestimated.

TCRdb's table, derived via immunoSEQ multiplex PCR, lists solely in-frame clones and lacks some. The data contain more than 100,000 clones, approximately 84% of them singletons. This CDR3 has 15 residues. V was trimmed by 5 bases and J by 4 bases, leaving 14 bases between them. From germline, CDR1 is LNHDA and CDR2 SQIVND (reference sequence). About this clone: The antigen remains unidentified.

Sequenced here: peripheral blood, sampled on day 0 of AZD1222 vaccination. The TCR was taken from an adult in good health. V and J are TRBV19 and TRBJ2-2, with D tentatively TRBD2 (6 bases). CDR3 sequence: CASSGGTMGTGELFF. The CDR3 coding sequence is TGTGCCAGTAGTGGAGGGACGATGGGCACCGGGGAGCTGTTTTTT.